The source of this T cell receptor beta chain is a study of early T cells in non-severe SARS-CoV-2 infection (dated by TCRdb to the early 2020s). Turning to the overall study: Because TCR sequencing relied on bulk RNA taken from unsorted whole blood, pairing of alpha and beta chains was not possible.

To prepare the library, 5' RACE was applied. Data came from a NextSeq 500. In the TCR library protocol, unique molecular identifiers were attached to individual cDNA molecules to correct for PCR bias and sequencing error. TCR alpha and beta chains were both sequenced, and the abundances of alpha and beta sequences in each sample were closely correlated with each other. The original pipeline was this. Decombinator V4 was used to perform V gene, J gene and CDR3 annotation of TCR sequences. Expanded TCRs were defined as changing significantly between any two time points under a Poisson model with p below 0.0001. Abundances of TCRs were expressed as counts per million after normalisation to the total number of TCRs sequenced in each sample. TRAV1-2 paired with TRAJ12, TRAJ20 or TRAJ33 defined MAIT TCRs, while TRAV10 paired with TRAJ18 defined iNKT TCRs. A search of VDJdb, accessed on 1 November 2021, was run for TCRs annotated to CMV, EBV and SARS-CoV-2, with TCRs annotated for multiple antigens excluded. The raw public reads went through TCRdb reprocessing: fastp at Q25, MiXCR clone calling, in-frame beta chains kept. Identical CDR3 proteins give one entry, which carries the most common genes and DNA. The V and J calls were determined by TCRdb, not by the authors. The sample profile shows 65,000 to 75,000 distinct CDR3 sequences; less than 15% of them were found once. Of the sample, 5% to 5.5% falls within the top ten clones.

Results and caveats for the whole study, not just this receptor: VDJdb matching was skewed toward anti-spike CD8 responses and likely underestimated virus-specific expansions by missing private and CD4 specificities.

The study was a case-control design nested within a healthcare worker cohort in London, UK, with weekly nasopharyngeal swab PCR tests and blood sampling. Between 23 and 31 March 2020, the week of the UK lockdown, healthcare workers were enrolled and then followed up weekly for as long as 16 weeks. CDR1 and CDR2 are drawn from the germline V gene: SGHAT, FQNNGV. From its cysteine to its phenylalanine, the CDR3 spans 15 amino acids. The read is trimmed to its CDR3 DNA, 45 bases read in frame from base 1. Unmatched junction bases come to 4, with V trimmed by 5 bases and J by 2 bases. A few counts support this clonotype. Its antigen remains undetermined. Base qualities are not at hand, and no much larger clone is one base apart.

The receptor was isolated from an adult who was a healthcare worker with PCR-confirmed SARS-CoV-2 infection or an uninfected control (not recorded which). The sequencing sample was made of whole blood. The sequence links TRBV11-2 to TRBJ1-3; 9 junctional bases match TRBD1. The CDR3 protein: CASSSNRGPGNTIYF. The sequenced DNA: TGTGCCAGCAGCAGCAACAGGGGGCCTGGAAACACCATATATTTT.